This T cell receptor beta chain originates from a study of blood T cell repertoires in COVID-19. Overall study context: Samples came from the United States, Italy and Spain, spanning acute and convalescent COVID-19. Sources were T cells, B-cell-depleted T cells, or PBMCs; the material itself was cDNA or gDNA.

Source study methods: How many nucleated cells were present was estimated from reference gene primer amplification. Produced via immunoSEQ multiplex PCR; TCRdb's table is partial and in-frame only. The V and J calls and the clone size are those of that table, but D and trimming were determined from the DNA. The sample has approximately 470,000 clones; 75% to 90% are singletons. The length of the CDR3 is 15 residues. Trimming cost V 3 bases and J 8 bases, with 16 bases left between them. CDR1 and CDR2 from the germline V gene are KGHDR and SFDVKD. This TCR derives from a human donor in a cohort sampled during active COVID-19. This chain connects TRBV24-1 to TRBJ2-4, with D uncertain. The sequenced sample was peripheral blood. CDR3 nucleotides: TGTGCCACCAGTGATAGTAGGCAGGTTGAGCACATTCAGTACTTC. Protein product: CATSDSRQVEHIQYF.